This T cell receptor beta chain was found in a study of identical twins. Unique molecular identifiers were present on the cDNA, and a universal primer site came from template switching. TCRdb re-called the 5' RACE reads with MiXCR, one entry per CDR3 protein. The profile shows about 720,000 distinct CDR3 sequences, around 8.6% of them singletons. Trimming pared 0 bases from V and 4 bases from J, leaving 19 bases between. The CDR3 is 18 amino acids. Germline V lookup: CDR1 LGHNA, CDR2 YNFKEQ. Another study also made use of these data, one on yellow fever vaccine responses in identical twins.

Sequencing input: PBMCs. The clonotype originates from a woman under 30 in good health. The rearrangement links TRBV4-2 to TRBJ2-1, with TRBD2 as a possible D gene (7 bases). This CDR3 reads CASSQEWGGGGGYNEQFF. The CDR3 nucleotides are TGTGCCAGCAGCCAAGAATGGGGGGGCGGGGGAGGATACAATGAGCAGTTCTTC.